These 15 T cell receptor beta chains were sequenced from one sample in a study of blood T cell repertoires in COVID-19. Only in-frame clones appear in the TCRdb table, and some are missing; sequencing was by immunoSEQ multiplex PCR. The table includes 52,000 or so clones, about 92% detected once. The specimen sequenced was peripheral blood. Receptors were obtained from a human donor in a cohort sampled during active COVID-19.

The rearrangement uses TRBV14 and TRBJ1-5; TRBD1 might be the D (5 bases). The CDR3 totals 15 residues. Trimming left V 1 base short and J 6 bases short, with 13 bases between. The germline CDR1 and CDR2 sequences are SGHDN and FVKESK. The CDR3 sequence is CASSQGGRGGQPQHF. DNA for the CDR3: TGTGCCAGCAGCCAAGGAGGGAGGGGAGGTCAGCCCCAGCATTTT.

This chain's CDR3 is CASWWGPTDTQYF. The CDR3 bases are TGTGCTTCGTGGTGGGGGCCCACAGATACGCAGTATTTT. The chain carries TRBV6-4 and TRBJ2-3; D possibly corresponds to TRBD1 (6 bases). Germline V gives CDR1 MRHNA, CDR2 SNTAGT. This CDR3 comprises 13 residues.

The CDR3 is CASSLLAGKNNEQFF. The CDR3 bases are TGTGCCAGCAGCTTATTAGCGGGAAAGAACAATGAGCAGTTCTTC. The chain combines TRBV7-6 with TRBJ2-1, with 8 bases lining up with TRBD2. The CDR3 is made up of 15 amino acids. V gave up 2 bases and J gave up 5 bases; unmatched junction bases: 5. From germline, CDR1 is SGHVS and CDR2 FNYEAQ.

V usage is TRBV25-1 and J usage is TRBJ2-2; TRBD1 might be the D (6 bases). The germline gives CDR1 MGHDK, CDR2 SYGVNS. The CDR3 contains 15 residues. Trimming took off 2 bases at V and 3 bases at J, with 10 bases between the two ends. CDR3 nucleotide sequence: TGTGCCAGCAGTGAAGTGACAGGATACACCGGGGAGCTGTTTTTT. Translated: CASSEVTGYTGELFF.

The V gene is TRBV28, the J gene TRBJ1-6; D perhaps matches TRBD1 (6 bases). Germline V CDR1 and CDR2: MDHEN, SYDVKM. The CDR3 is 16 amino acids. V lost 3 bases and J 5 bases, leaving 14 bases between the germline ends. The CDR3 region has the DNA TGTGCCAGCAGTTTCGGGACAAGGGGGAATAATTCACCCCTCCACTTT. Protein sequence: CASSFGTRGNNSPLHF.

This clone showed up just a few times. The genes are TRBV9 and TRBJ2-1; D is possibly TRBD2 (6 bases). V was shortened by 3 bases and J by 9 bases, with 25 bases between the two germline ends. The CDR3 spans 17 residues. Germline-derived CDR1 and CDR2 are SGDLS and YYNGEE. The CDR3 is CASSAPTRDSGSFEQFF. The CDR3 DNA reads TGTGCCAGCAGCGCCCCCACCCGGGACTCGGGGAGTTTTGAGCAGTTCTTC.

This sequence joins TRBV12-3 or TRBV12-4 and TRBJ1-6; the D is unclear. V was clipped by 5 bases and J by 9 bases, with 8 bases between them. The CDR3 length is 12 residues. CDR3 nucleotides: TGTGCCAGCAGTAACTACGGTTCACCCCTCCACTTT. This translates into CASSNYGSPLHF.

This chain uses TRBV4-1 with TRBJ2-1; tentatively, D is TRBD1 (7 bases). Germline V CDR1 and CDR2: MGHRA, YSYEKL. Trimming cost V 4 bases and J 7 bases, with 23 bases left between them. CDR3 length: 17 amino acids. CDR3 DNA sequence: TGCGCCAGCAGCCGGGTCGGGGGAAGGGGGCGCGATAATGAGCAGTTCTTC. Translated: CASSRVGGRGRDNEQFF.

This chain uses TRBV7-9 with TRBJ2-7; 7 bases are shared with TRBD2. Trimming removed 3 bases from V and 2 bases from J; junction bases left unmatched: 1. Germline assignment: CDR1 SEHNR and CDR2 FQNEAQ (reference sequence). The CDR3 spans 13 residues. The CDR3 spells CASSFSGTYEQYF. The CDR3 DNA is TGTGCCAGCAGCTTCAGCGGGACCTACGAGCAGTACTTC.

The genes are TRBV28 and TRBJ2-1, with TRBD2 identical over 9 bases. Trimming cost V 3 bases and J 8 bases; bases outside gene matches: 8. This CDR3 region has 15 residues. Germline V gene data show CDR1 as MDHEN and CDR2 as SYDVKM. The CDR3 sequence: CASSFRSGRGDEQFF. In nucleotides, the CDR3 is TGTGCCAGCAGTTTTCGTAGCGGGAGAGGCGATGAGCAGTTCTTC.

This clone was observed a few times. The chain joins TRBV7-9 to TRBJ2-3; possible D gene TRBD1, 5 bases. Germline lookup yields CDR1 SEHNR and CDR2 FQNEAQ (reference sequence). The V end was cut by 4 bases, the J end by 6 bases, with 26 bases between. The CDR3 has 18 amino acids. CDR3 amino acids: CASSSYSSAADTFDTQYF. CDR3 coding DNA: TGTGCCAGCAGCTCCTATTCCTCGGCGGCGGACACCTTCGATACGCAGTATTTT.

In its sample, this clone was seen once. V and J are TRBV14 and TRBJ1-2, with D uncertain. Deletions cut 0 bases from V and 3 bases from J, with 11 bases between. Looked up from germline, CDR1 is SGHDN and CDR2 is FVKESK. This CDR3 has 15 residues. The CDR3 sequence: CASSQDWATDYGYTF. The CDR3 coding sequence is TGTGCCAGCAGCCAAGATTGGGCCACAGACTATGGCTACACCTTC. Supplemented by reference TRBV14 and TRBJ1-2, the full variable domain reads EAGVTQFPSHSVIEKGQTVTLRCDPISGHDNLYWYRRVMGKEIKFLLHFVKESKQDESGMPNNRFLAERTGGTYSTLKVQPAELEDSGVYFCASSQDWATDYGYTFGSGTRLTVV.

This CDR3 reads CSVERVASGNEQFF. In DNA form, the CDR3 reads TGCAGCGTTGAAAGGGTCGCTAGCGGGAATGAGCAGTTCTTC. The chain links TRBV29-1 to TRBJ2-1; 8 bases line up with TRBD2. This CDR3 has 14 residues. J gave up 7 bases and V 2 bases, and 7 bases lay outside the gene matches. Germline values: CDR1 SQVTM, CDR2 ANQGSEA.

The chain employs TRBV3-1 (or the pseudogene TRBV3-2) and TRBJ1-3, with 7 bases that match TRBD1. V lost 4 bases and J lost 4; bases outside the gene matches: 7. This CDR3 has 15 amino acids. Germline CDR1 is LGHDT and CDR2 is YNNKEL (reference sequence). This CDR3 reads CASSRPTGLGNTIYF. CDR3 bases: TGTGCCAGCAGCCGCCCGACAGGGTTAGGAAACACCATATATTTT.

The genes are TRBV10-2 and TRBJ2-7; the match to TRBD2 covers 7 bases. After removal of 0 bases from V and 5 bases from J, the junction contained 7 bases not matched to a gene. The CDR3 runs to 15 residues. The V gene's germline CDR1 is WSHSY and CDR2 SAAADI. For the CDR3, the DNA is TGCGCCAGCAGTGAGTCGGGGCGGGAGTTCCACGAGCAGTACTTC. As protein: CASSESGREFHEQYF.